This section outlines one TCR beta chain sequence together with its context. The target antigen is unknown. The CDR3 sequence is 14 residues long. The germline V gene encodes CDR1 MNHEY and CDR2 SMNVEV (reference sequence). The V and J ends lost 5 bases and 8 bases respectively, with 18 bases between them. These data belong to a study of shared clonotypes between healthy human individuals. Looking at the study overall: The people who gave samples were a couple of women and a few men aged 18 to 49.

Findings and caveats of the study: Compared with clonotypes that all four donors shared, non-shared clonotypes had lower generation probabilities.

CD4+ cell separation produced CD45RA+ naive and CD45RA-negative memory subsets. The authors split each subset's genomic DNA evenly across several immunoSEQ plates. Clones were sequenced by immunoSEQ multiplex PCR, and TCRdb holds only the in-frame ones, with some missing. The top ten clones hold 1.4% of a sample with some 1 million clones, roughly 80% of them seen once. The J gene is TRBJ1-2, the V gene TRBV27; D call uncertain. The sample consisted of memory CD4+ T cells sorted from blood. Stated subset: CD45RA-negative fraction. This sequence was found in a man aged 18 to 30 in good health. The CDR3 sequence: CASSPWTVGGGYTF. The CDR3 DNA reads TGTGCCAGCAGTCCGTGGACTGTGGGAGGGGGCTACACCTTC.